The T cell receptor (beta chain) described here comes from a study of post-analysis software for immune sequencing data. Study-level information: Relapsing-remitting, secondary progressive and progressive-relapsing multiple sclerosis courses were included.

TCR beta cDNA libraries included unique molecular identifiers. Around 500,000 cDNA molecules were obtained from roughly 1 to 10 million T cells. TCRdb re-analysed the PCR reads in MiXCR, keeping a single row per CDR3 protein. Among around 700,000 distinct CDR3 sequences listed, more than 50% were seen once. As regards this clonotype: Its antigen is not identified.

Study outcomes and limitations: Batch-mates among the samples co-clustered strongly by F measure. Patients had higher frequencies than controls of about 5 TRBV segments, including TRBV5-6, TRBV5-1 and TRBV20-1.

CDR3 length equals 13 residues. Germline values: CDR1 SGHKS, CDR2 YYEKEE (reference sequence). Trimming removed 3 bases from V and 4 bases from J, with 9 bases in between. The sample was blood. The source is a girl aged 2 to 10 with multiple sclerosis. The chain recombines TRBV5-5 with TRBJ2-3, with a weak D call TRBD2 (5 bases). Here the CDR3 reads CASSSPGADTQYF. CDR3 sequence (DNA): TGTGCCAGCAGCTCCCCCGGGGCAGATACGCAGTATTTT.